This T cell receptor (beta chain) appears in the sequencing data of a study of blood T cell repertoires in COVID-19. Study background: T cells, B-cell-depleted T cells, or PBMCs provided the cDNA or gDNA that served as material.

Assay: immunoSEQ multiplex PCR; the TCRdb copy retains only in-frame clones and omits some. The top ten clones hold approximately 5% of a sample with over 50,000 clones, approximately 80% of them seen once. Trimming took 4 bases from V and 4 from J, leaving 14 bases between them. Germline assignment: CDR1 SGDLS and CDR2 YYNGEE. The CDR3 loop spans 14 amino acids. The specimen sequenced was peripheral blood. The genes are TRBV9 and TRBJ2-5; TRBD1 might be the D (7 bases). The sequence was collected from a man aged 65-85 years with acute or convalescent COVID-19. CDR3 loop: CASSLQGGRETQYF. CDR3 in DNA: TGTGCCAGCAGCCTGCAGGGGGGCAGAGAGACCCAGTACTTC.